The 14 T cell receptor beta chains below come from one sample, sequenced in a study of CD8 T cells in ankylosing spondylitis. Points from the study as a whole: Within ankylosing spondylitis blood, a TCR beta motif made up of eight or nine highly homologous variants appeared to be characteristic.

TCRdb ran MiXCR on the 5' RACE reads and lists one entry per CDR3 protein. The sample lists around 540,000 distinct CDR3 sequences, roughly 13% occurring once. Their antigens remain unidentified. Source material: blood, either unsorted or a sorted T cell fraction (not recorded which). Receptor source: a male donor with ankylosing spondylitis.

This clonotype was picked up a small number of times. The rearrangement uses TRBV5-5 and TRBJ1-1; D uncertain. The V end lost 6 bases, the J end lost 5 bases, and 11 bases lay between the germline ends. The germline V gene encodes CDR1 SGHKS and CDR2 YYEKEE (reference sequence). The CDR3 consists of 12 residues. The chain's CDR3 is CASKNPGTEAFF. In nucleotides, the CDR3 is TGTGCCAGCAAGAACCCGGGGACTGAAGCTTTCTTT.

V gene TRBV2 combines with J gene TRBJ2-1; D ambiguous. CDR1 and CDR2 (germline): SNHLY, FYNNEI. Trimming cost V 11 bases and J 0 bases, with 14 bases left between them. The length of the CDR3 is 14 residues. The CDR3 nucleotides are TGTGCCGAAATGGGCGCCGACTCCTACAATGAGCAGTTCTTC. Translating it yields CAEMGADSYNEQFF.

The V gene is TRBV5-1, the J gene TRBJ1-1, with no clear D. The CDR3 spans 16 residues. Germline V gene lookup returns CDR1 SGHRS and CDR2 YFSETQ. V lost 0 bases and J 0 bases, leaving 12 bases between the germline ends. The CDR3 coding sequence is TGCGCCAGCAGCTTGGGTCCTGGAAGTCTGAACACTGAAGCTTTCTTT. Translating gives CASSLGPGSLNTEAFF.

The genes are TRBV11-1 and TRBJ2-4, with 8 bases matching TRBD2. The V gene's germline CDR1 is SGHAT and CDR2 FQDESV (reference sequence). The V and J ends lost 5 bases and 6 bases, in that order; junction bases with no gene match: 9. The CDR3 is 15 amino acids. CDR3 nucleotide sequence: TGTGCCAGCAGCCCGGGGAGCGGGAGAAGAAACATTCAGTACTTC. It yields the protein CASSPGSGRRNIQYF. Drawing the rest from reference TRBV11-1 and TRBJ2-4, the complete variable domain is EAEVAQSPRYKITEKSQAVAFWCDPISGHATLYWYRQILGQGPELLVQFQDESVVDDSQLPKDRFSAERLKGVDSTLKIQPAELGDSAMYLCASSPGSGRRNIQYFGAGTRLSVL.

About this clonotype itself: Germline and junction disagree at one end, which may indicate a read error. The chain is built from TRBV12-3 or TRBV12-4 and TRBJ2-7; weak D call: TRBD1 (5 bases). The CDR3 length is 12 residues. CDR3 DNA sequence: TGTGCCAGCAGTCGGACACTCTACGAGCGGTACTTC. Protein product: CASSRTLYERYF.

This clonotype appeared a few times. The chain employs TRBV6-6 and TRBJ1-2, with 7 bases aligning to TRBD1. This CDR3 spans 13 amino acids. The germline V gene has CDR1 MNHNY and CDR2 SVGAGI (reference sequence). The V gene end was trimmed by 2 bases and the J gene end by 8 bases; junction bases not matched to a gene: 5. The CDR3, as DNA: TGTGCCAGCAGTTACACCGACAGGGTAGGCTACACCTTC. This sequence encodes CASSYTDRVGYTF.

This clonotype has only a few counts. The rearrangement uses TRBV20-1 and TRBJ2-2, with D perhaps TRBD2 (5 bases). The CDR3 has 13 amino acids. Germline CDR1 DFQATT, CDR2 SNEGSKA (reference sequence). Trimming stripped 3 bases from V and 1 base from J, with 6 bases between. CDR3 in DNA: TGCAGTGCTAGCGAGGGGAACACCGGGGAGCTGTTTTTT. The encoded protein is CSASEGNTGELFF.

This clonotype was observed a few times. CDR3 in amino acids: CASGLVTSGPYNEQFF. Written as DNA, the CDR3 is TGTGCTAGTGGTTTGGTAACCAGCGGGCCTTACAATGAGCAGTTCTTC. V gene TRBV12-5 combines with J gene TRBJ2-1; perhaps TRBD2 as D (6 bases). This CDR3 region has 16 residues. V gave up 0 bases and J gave up 4 bases, with 13 bases separating them. Germline CDR1 and CDR2: LGHNT and FRNRAP.

The gene calls are TRBV11-3 and TRBJ2-1; D call uncertain. CDR3 length equals 14 residues. V lost 0 bases and J lost 10, with 13 bases in between. The germline V gene has CDR1 SGHNT and CDR2 YENEEA. In nucleotides, the CDR3 is TGTGCCAGCAGCTTAGATGGAACTGGCGCGGAGCAGTTCTTC. It specifies CASSLDGTGAEQFF.

This clonotype was seen repeatedly, ten times or more. This rearrangement joins TRBV5-1 to TRBJ1-2; D might be TRBD1 (5 bases). Germline values: CDR1 SGHRS, CDR2 YFSETQ. The CDR3 spans 17 residues. V lost 3 bases and J lost 4, with 22 bases in between. CDR3 loop: CASSSGLNSGSFYGYTF. In DNA, the CDR3 is TGCGCCAGCAGCTCGGGCTTAAACTCAGGGTCCTTCTATGGCTACACCTTC.

This rearrangement joins TRBV5-1 to TRBJ2-1; TRBD2 aligns across 7 bases. V shed 3 bases and J 0 bases; nucleotides not matched to a gene: 6. The CDR3 totals 16 residues. The germline V gene encodes CDR1 SGHRS and CDR2 YFSETQ. CDR3 in amino acids: CASSSGSGGSYNEQFF. CDR3 bases: TGCGCCAGCAGCTCCGGGTCGGGGGGCTCCTACAATGAGCAGTTCTTC.

V and J are TRBV3-1 and TRBJ2-1; D unresolved. V lost 1 base to trimming and J lost 12 bases, with 7 bases between them. This CDR3 region has 11 residues. From germline, CDR1 is LGHDT and CDR2 YNNKEL (reference sequence). This CDR3 is CASSQGGRQFF. The CDR3 DNA reads as TGTGCCAGCAGCCAAGGGGGTCGGCAGTTCTTC.

This sequence joins TRBV5-1 and TRBJ2-1; 7 bases match TRBD1. The CDR3 runs 15 residues. Germline V gene lookup returns CDR1 SGHRS and CDR2 YFSETQ. V shed 4 bases and J 5 bases; nucleotides not matched to a gene: 9. Here the CDR3 DNA reads TGCGCCAGCAGCCTAAGACAGGGTTCGGACAATGAGCAGTTCTTC. Protein product: CASSLRQGSDNEQFF.

The chain links TRBV30 to TRBJ2-1; D is unclear. Germline CDR1 and CDR2: GTSNPN and SVGIG (reference sequence). Trimming took off 0 bases at V and 4 bases at J, with 16 bases between the two ends. The CDR3 consists of 16 residues. The DNA for the CDR3 is TGTGCCTGGAGTGTATCCGGCGGAGTCTCTTACAATGAGCAGTTCTTC. Its protein product is CAWSVSGGVSYNEQFF.